The 13 T cell receptor beta chains presented below share a single source sample, sequenced in a study of blood T cell repertoires in COVID-19. Sequenced by immunoSEQ multiplex PCR; TCRdb stores in-frame clones only, minus some. In the table there are some 200,000 clones, 88% of which are singletons. Sequenced material: PBMCs or T cells enriched from blood (not recorded which). All receptors derive from a woman aged 25 to 39 who had recovered from COVID-19.

This chain's CDR3 is CASSLGIQAEETQYF. In DNA form, the CDR3 reads TGTGCCAGCAGCTTAGGGATTCAGGCCGAAGAGACCCAGTACTTC. The rearrangement links TRBV11-2 to TRBJ2-5; D is undetermined. V lost 1 base to trimming and J lost 3 bases, with 12 bases between them. The germline V gene has CDR1 SGHAT and CDR2 FQNNGV. There are 15 residues in the CDR3.

The chain joins TRBV18 to TRBJ2-7, with TRBD1 as a possible D gene (5 bases). V was shortened by 5 bases and J by 0 bases, with 17 bases between the two germline ends. The CDR3 runs to 16 residues. Germline-derived CDR1 and CDR2 are KGHSH and LQKENI. The CDR3 reads CASSEAADRPSYEQYF. For the CDR3, the DNA is TGTGCCAGCTCAGAGGCGGCTGACAGACCCTCCTACGAGCAGTACTTC.

V usage is TRBV6-5 and J usage is TRBJ2-7; 8 positions agree with TRBD1. V shed 4 bases and J 2 bases; nucleotides not matched to a gene: 7. CDR1 and CDR2 (germline): MNHEY, SVGAGI. CDR3 size: 15 residues. CDR3 in DNA: TGTGCCAGCAGTTCTCAAACAGGGGGTCCCTACGAGCAGTACTTC. Amino acid sequence: CASSSQTGGPYEQYF.

This clone was observed a few times. The CDR3 DNA reads as TGTGCCAGCAGCTTGGGGTGGGAGAATACAGATACGCAGTATTTT. Translation: CASSLGWENTDTQYF. The gene calls are TRBV5-4 and TRBJ2-3, with D possibly being TRBD2 (5 bases). V was trimmed by 0 bases and J by 3 bases, leaving 11 bases between them. The CDR3 consists of 15 residues. Germline loops: CDR1 SGHNT, CDR2 YYREEE (reference sequence).

The CDR3 sequence is CATSRSQGRDEKLFF. The CDR3, as DNA: TGTGCCACCAGCAGATCACAGGGGCGCGATGAAAAACTGTTTTTT. V is TRBV15 and J is TRBJ1-4; 7 bases are shared with TRBD1. The ends lost 2 bases at V and 6 bases at J; junction bases unmatched: 6. The CDR3 totals 15 residues. Germline assignment: CDR1 LNHNV and CDR2 YYDKDF (reference sequence).

The chain uses TRBV7-2 and TRBJ1-1, with TRBD1 identical over 8 bases. Unmatched junction bases numbered 6, after V lost 4 bases and J lost 2 bases. Germline assignment: CDR1 SGHTA and CDR2 FQGNSA. This CDR3 contains 15 residues. CDR3 residues: CASSSQGALNTEAFF. DNA of the CDR3: TGTGCCAGCAGCTCTCAGGGGGCGTTAAACACTGAAGCTTTCTTT.

J is TRBJ1-1 and V is TRBV5-6, with D possibly being TRBD1 (5 bases). This CDR3 is built from 15 residues. Trimming left V 4 bases short and J 4 bases short, with 17 bases between. Germline V gene lookup returns CDR1 SGHDT and CDR2 YYEEEE. CDR3 nucleotide sequence: TGTGCCAGCAGCCCCCCCCTCGGGGGACGCACTGAAGCTTTCTTT. Translated, it gives CASSPPLGGRTEAFF.

The J gene is TRBJ2-7, the V gene TRBV15; 7 bases agree with TRBD1. Germline trimming cut 1 base from V and 7 bases from J; bases unmatched to any gene: 10. Germline lookup yields CDR1 LNHNV and CDR2 YYDKDF (reference sequence). The CDR3 loop spans 15 amino acids. CDR3 nucleotide sequence: TGTGCCACCAGCAGAGGTCCCGGGACAGACCGGGAGCAGTACTTC. Translated: CATSRGPGTDREQYF.

As concerns this clone: Other DNA sequences from this sample encode an identical CDR3 as well. The chain uses TRBV11-2 and TRBJ1-1, with 7 bases lining up with TRBD1. Germline CDR1 reads SGHAT; CDR2 reads FQNNGV. The ends lost 4 bases at V and 6 bases at J; junction bases unmatched: 2. CDR3 size: 12 residues. This chain's CDR3 is CASSSQGAEAFF. As DNA, the CDR3 is TGTGCCAGCAGCTCTCAGGGGGCTGAAGCTTTCTTT.

The rearrangement links TRBV11-2 to TRBJ2-5; D is undetermined. Germline-derived CDR1 and CDR2 are SGHAT and FQNNGV. The CDR3 runs 15 residues. V lost 0 bases and J lost 2, with 10 bases in between. The CDR3 nucleotides read TGTGCCAGCAGCTTAGATATTCAGATTCAAGAGACCCAGTACTTC. It translates to CASSLDIQIQETQYF. Together with reference TRBV11-2 and TRBJ2-5, the CDR3 gives the full variable domain: EAGVAQSPRYKIIEKRQSVAFWCNPISGHATLYWYQQILGQGPKLLIQFQNNGVVDDSQLPKDRFSAERLKGVDSTLKIQPAKLEDSAVYLCASSLDIQIQETQYFGPGTRLLVL.

V usage is TRBV19 and J usage is TRBJ2-5; 14 bases agree with TRBD2. The germline CDR1 and CDR2 sequences are LNHDA and SQIVND (reference sequence). The CDR3 is made up of 15 amino acids. The V and J ends lost 9 bases and 5 bases, in that order; junction bases with no gene match: 8. In DNA, the CDR3 is TGTGCCAGAGAAAGGACTAGCGGGGGGCGGGAGACCCAGTACTTC. It specifies CARERTSGGRETQYF.

The chain joins TRBV12-3 or TRBV12-4 to TRBJ1-1; D remains unclear. The V end was cut by 6 bases, the J end by 3 bases, with 8 bases between. This CDR3 has 12 amino acids. The CDR3 spells CASSLVDTEAFF. In DNA form, the CDR3 reads TGTGCCAGCAGCCTCGTTGACACTGAAGCTTTCTTT.

The V gene is TRBV9, the J gene TRBJ2-1, with 7 bases that match TRBD1. With 4 bases clipped from V and 7 bases from J, the junction kept 14 bases outside the gene matches. The CDR3 runs 16 residues. Germline loops: CDR1 SGDLS, CDR2 YYNGEE. The CDR3 here is CASSSGERGLGNEQFF. CDR3 bases: TGTGCCAGCAGCTCTGGGGAGAGGGGGCTTGGGAATGAGCAGTTCTTC.